This entry describes one T cell receptor (beta chain). This sample is part of a study of blood T cell repertoires in COVID-19. Study as a whole: From the United States, Italy and Spain came samples of acute and convalescent COVID-19. T cells, B-cell-depleted T cells, or PBMCs supplied cDNA or gDNA.

Authors' methods: Amplification with reference gene primers provided the estimates of nucleated cell counts. TCRdb's copy holds only in-frame clones and misses some; the assay was immunoSEQ multiplex PCR. V, J and clone size derive from that table, while D and trimming were established from the DNA sequence. The repertoire consists of fewer than 250,000 clones, with 75% to 85% occurring once and the leading ten covering about 4.5%. Germline V gene sequence: CDR1 SGHVS, CDR2 FQNEAQ. The V end lost 3 bases, the J end lost 0 bases, and 8 bases lay between the germline ends. The CDR3 contains 15 residues.

What was sequenced was peripheral blood. The sequence was collected from a woman aged 70-85 years with acute or convalescent COVID-19. The chain employs TRBV7-8 and TRBJ2-2, with a possible D match to TRBD2 (6 bases). The CDR3 DNA follows: TGTGCCAGCAGCTTCGGGGGATCGAACACCGGGGAGCTGTTTTTT. Protein product: CASSFGGSNTGELFF.